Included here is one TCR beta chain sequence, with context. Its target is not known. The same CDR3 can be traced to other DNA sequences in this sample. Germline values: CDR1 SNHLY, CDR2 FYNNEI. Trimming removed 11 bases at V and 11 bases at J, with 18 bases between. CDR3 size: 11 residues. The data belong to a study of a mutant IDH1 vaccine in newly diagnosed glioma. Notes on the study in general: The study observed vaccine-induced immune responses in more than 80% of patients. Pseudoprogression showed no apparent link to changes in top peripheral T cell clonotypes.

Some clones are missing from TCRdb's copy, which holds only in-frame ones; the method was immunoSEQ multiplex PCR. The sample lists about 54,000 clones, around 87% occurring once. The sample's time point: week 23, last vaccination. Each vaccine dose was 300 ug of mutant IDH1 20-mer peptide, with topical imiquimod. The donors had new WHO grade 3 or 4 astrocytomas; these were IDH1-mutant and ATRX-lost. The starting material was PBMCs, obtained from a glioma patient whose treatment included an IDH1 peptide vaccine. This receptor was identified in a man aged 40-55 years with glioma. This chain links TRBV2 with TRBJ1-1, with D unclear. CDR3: CAERAGYEAFF. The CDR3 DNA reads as TGTGCCGAGCGGGCCGGGTATGAGGCTTTCTTT.